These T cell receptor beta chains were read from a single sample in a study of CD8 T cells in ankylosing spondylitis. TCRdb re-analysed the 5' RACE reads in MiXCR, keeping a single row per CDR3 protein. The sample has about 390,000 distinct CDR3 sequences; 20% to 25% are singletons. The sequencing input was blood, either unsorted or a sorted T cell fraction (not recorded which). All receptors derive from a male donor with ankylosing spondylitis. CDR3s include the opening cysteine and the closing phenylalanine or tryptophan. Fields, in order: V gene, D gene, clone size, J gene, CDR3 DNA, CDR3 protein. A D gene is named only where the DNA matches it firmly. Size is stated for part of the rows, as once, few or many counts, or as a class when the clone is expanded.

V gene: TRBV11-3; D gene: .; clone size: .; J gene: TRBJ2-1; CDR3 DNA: TGTGCCAGCAGCTTTTATCAGGGATTGAATGAGCAGTTCTTC; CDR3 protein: CASSFYQGLNEQFF
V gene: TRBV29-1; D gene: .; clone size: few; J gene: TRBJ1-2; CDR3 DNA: TGCAGCGTTGAACACGGAGGGATCAATGGCTACACCTTC; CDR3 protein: CSVEHGGINGYTF
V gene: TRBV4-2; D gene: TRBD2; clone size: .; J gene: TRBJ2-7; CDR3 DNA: TGTGCCAGCAGGTATAATCCGGGACTAGCGGACTACGAGCAGTACTTC; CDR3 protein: CASRYNPGLADYEQYF
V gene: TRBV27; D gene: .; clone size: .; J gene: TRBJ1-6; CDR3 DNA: TGTGCCAGCACAGACAGGTCCTTACCCCTCCACTTT; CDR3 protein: CASTDRSLPLHF
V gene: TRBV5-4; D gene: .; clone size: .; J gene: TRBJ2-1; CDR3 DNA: TGTGCCAGCAGCTCGGGACCAACCTACAATGAGCAGTTCTTC; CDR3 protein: CASSSGPTYNEQFF
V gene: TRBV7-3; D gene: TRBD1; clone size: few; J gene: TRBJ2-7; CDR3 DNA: TGTGCCAGCAGCTCTGCCAGTGCCGGGACAGGGTCCGGCGAGCAGTACTTC; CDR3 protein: CASSSASAGTGSGEQYF
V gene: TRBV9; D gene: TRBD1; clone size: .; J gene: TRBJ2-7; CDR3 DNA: TGTGCCAGCAGCGTAAGGGGGCCACCTACCCTCACCTACGAGCAGTACTTC; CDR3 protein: CASSVRGPPTLTYEQYF
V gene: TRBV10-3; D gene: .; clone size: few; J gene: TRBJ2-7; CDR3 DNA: TGTGCCATCAGTGATGTGTGGGCAGGCTCCTACGAGCAGTACTTC; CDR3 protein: CAISDVWAGSYEQYF
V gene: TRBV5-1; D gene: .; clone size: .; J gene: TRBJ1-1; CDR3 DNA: TGCGCCAGCAGCCCGGGCCCACAGCTGAACACTGAAGCTTTCTTT; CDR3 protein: CASSPGPQLNTEAFF
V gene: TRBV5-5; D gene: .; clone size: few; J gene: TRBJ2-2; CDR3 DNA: TGTGCCAGCAGCTTGTTACAGGGCGTCGGGGAGCTGTTTTTT; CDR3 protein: CASSLLQGVGELFF
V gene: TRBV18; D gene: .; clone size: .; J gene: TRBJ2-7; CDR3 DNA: TGTGCCAGCTCAACGTCCTCCTACGAGCAGTACTTC; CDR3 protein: CASSTSSYEQYF
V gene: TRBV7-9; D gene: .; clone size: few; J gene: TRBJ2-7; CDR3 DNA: TGTGCCAGCAGCTTATGGCAGGGGAAGCAGTACTTC; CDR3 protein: CASSLWQGKQYF
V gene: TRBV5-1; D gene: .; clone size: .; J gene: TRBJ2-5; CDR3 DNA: TGCGCCAGCAGCTTCTCCGGGGCCGAAGAGACCCAGTACTTC; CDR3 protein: CASSFSGAEETQYF
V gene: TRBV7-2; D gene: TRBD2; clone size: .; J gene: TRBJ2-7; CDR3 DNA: TGTGCCAGCAGCTATTCGGGGGGCTACGAGCAGTACTTC; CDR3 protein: CASSYSGGYEQYF
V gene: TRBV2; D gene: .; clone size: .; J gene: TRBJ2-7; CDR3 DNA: TGTGCCAGCAGGAGACTAGGGGTTGACGAGCAGTACTTC; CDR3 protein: CASRRLGVDEQYF
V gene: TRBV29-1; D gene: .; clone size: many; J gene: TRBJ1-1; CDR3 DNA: TGCAGCGTTGACGCGGGGAGGGACACTGAAGCTTTCTTT; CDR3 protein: CSVDAGRDTEAFF
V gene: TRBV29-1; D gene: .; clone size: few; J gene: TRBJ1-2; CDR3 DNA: TGCAGCGTTGATCCGGCCGGCACAGGGATCAACTATGGCTACACCTTC; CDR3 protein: CSVDPAGTGINYGYTF
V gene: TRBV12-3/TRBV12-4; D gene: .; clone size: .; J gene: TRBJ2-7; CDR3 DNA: TGTGCCAGCAGTTTAGACAGGGTCGAGCAGTACTTC; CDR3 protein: CASSLDRVEQYF
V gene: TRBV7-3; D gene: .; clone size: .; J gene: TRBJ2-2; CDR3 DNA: TGTGCCAGCAGCTCCCAGTCCGGGGAGCTGTTTTTT; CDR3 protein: CASSSQSGELFF
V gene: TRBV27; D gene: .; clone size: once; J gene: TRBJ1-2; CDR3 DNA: TGTGCCAGCAGTTCCTCGGCGGGCTATGGCTACACCTTC; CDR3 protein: CASSSSAGYGYTF
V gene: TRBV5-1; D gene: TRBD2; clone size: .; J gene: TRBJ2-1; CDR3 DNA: TGCGCCAGCAGCTTGTCGGCGGGAGTTGATTGGGGTGAGCAGTTCTTC; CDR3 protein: CASSLSAGVDWGEQFF
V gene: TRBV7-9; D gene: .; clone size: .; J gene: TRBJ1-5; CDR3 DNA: TGTGCCAGCAGCTTCGGGGACCCGGGGCCCCAGCATTTT; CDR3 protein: CASSFGDPGPQHF
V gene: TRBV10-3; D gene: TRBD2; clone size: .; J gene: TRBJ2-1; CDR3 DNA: TGTGCCATCAGTGAGTCTTTGACTAGCGGAGGGAATGAGCAGTTCTTC; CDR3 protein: CAISESLTSGGNEQFF
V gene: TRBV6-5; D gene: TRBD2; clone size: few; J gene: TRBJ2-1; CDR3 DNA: TGTGCCAGCAATTCCTTTAGCGGGAGGGCTATTAATGAGCAGTTCTTC; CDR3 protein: CASNSFSGRAINEQFF
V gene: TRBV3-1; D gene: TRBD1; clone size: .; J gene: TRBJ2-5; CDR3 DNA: TGTGCCAGCAGAATCGGGACAGGAGGGGAGACCCAGTACTTC; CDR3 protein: CASRIGTGGETQYF
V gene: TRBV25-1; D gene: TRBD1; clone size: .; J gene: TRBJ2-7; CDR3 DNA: TGTGCCAGCTCAGGCCGGGACAGGGATTTCTACTACGAGCAGTACTTC; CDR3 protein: CASSGRDRDFYYEQYF
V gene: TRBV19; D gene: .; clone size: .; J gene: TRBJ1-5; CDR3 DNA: TGTGCCAGTAACTATGGGTTGTCATGGGGCAATCAGCCCCAGCATTTT; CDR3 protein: CASNYGLSWGNQPQHF
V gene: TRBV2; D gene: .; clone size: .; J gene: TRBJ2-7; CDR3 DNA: TGTGCCAGCTGTATCGACAGATCCTACGAGCAGTACTTC; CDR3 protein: CASCIDRSYEQYF
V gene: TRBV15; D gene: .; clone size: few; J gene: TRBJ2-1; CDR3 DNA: TGTGCCACCAGCAGAGATTACAGGAGCTCCTACAATGAGCAGTTCTTC; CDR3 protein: CATSRDYRSSYNEQFF
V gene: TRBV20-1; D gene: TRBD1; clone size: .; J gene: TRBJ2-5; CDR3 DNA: TGCAGCGACAGGGGGACAGGGATAGAGACCCAGTACTTC; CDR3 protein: CSDRGTGIETQYF
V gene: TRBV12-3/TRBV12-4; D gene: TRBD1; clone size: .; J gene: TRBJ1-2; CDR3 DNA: TGTGCCAGCAGGAGACAGGGGGAAGCTAACTATGGCTACACCTTC; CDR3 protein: CASRRQGEANYGYTF
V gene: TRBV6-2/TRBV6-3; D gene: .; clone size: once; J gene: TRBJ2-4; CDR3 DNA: TGTGCCAGCAGGCCTGGGTGGGGGCTTGGGGGCAAAAACATTCAGTACTTC; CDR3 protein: CASRPGWGLGGKNIQYF
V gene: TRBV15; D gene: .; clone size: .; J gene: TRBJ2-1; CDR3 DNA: TGTGCCACCAGCAGAGCAGCTGGGCGGGGAAATGAGCAGTTCTTC; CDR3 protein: CATSRAAGRGNEQFF
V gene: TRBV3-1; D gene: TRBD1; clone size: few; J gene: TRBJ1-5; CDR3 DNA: TGTGCCAGCAGCCAAGCGACAGGGGCTGGTCCGCCCCAGCATTTT; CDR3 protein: CASSQATGAGPPQHF
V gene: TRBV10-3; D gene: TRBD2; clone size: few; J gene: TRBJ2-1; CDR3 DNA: TGTGCCATCAGGGAACTAGCGGGAGTGGGGAATGAGCAGTTCTTC; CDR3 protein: CAIRELAGVGNEQFF
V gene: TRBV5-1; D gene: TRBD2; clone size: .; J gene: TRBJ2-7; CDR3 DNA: TGCGCCAGCAGCTTGTCTAGCGGGACCGGGAGGGGCTACGAGCAGTACTTC; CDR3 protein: CASSLSSGTGRGYEQYF
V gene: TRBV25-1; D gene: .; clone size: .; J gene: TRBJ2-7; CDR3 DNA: TGTGCCAGCAGTAGGGCCGGGACATACTACGAGCAGTACTTC; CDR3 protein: CASSRAGTYYEQYF
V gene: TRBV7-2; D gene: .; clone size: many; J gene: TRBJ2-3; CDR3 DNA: TGTGCCAGCAGTTTAGCTCGCACAGATACGCAGTATTTT; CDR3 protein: CASSLARTDTQYF
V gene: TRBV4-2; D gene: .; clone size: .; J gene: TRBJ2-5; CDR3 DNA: TGTGCCAGCAGCCAAGTCGGCTTCCCAGAGACCCAGTACTTC; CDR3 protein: CASSQVGFPETQYF
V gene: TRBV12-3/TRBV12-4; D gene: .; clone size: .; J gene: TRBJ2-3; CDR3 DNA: TGTGCCAGCAGCCGTGGGAACAGAAAGAGCACAGATACGCAGTATTTT; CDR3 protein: CASSRGNRKSTDTQYF
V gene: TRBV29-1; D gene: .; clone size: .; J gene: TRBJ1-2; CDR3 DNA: TGCAGCGTAGGCCCGGGGGCGACCAACTATGGCTACACCTTC; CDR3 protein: CSVGPGATNYGYTF
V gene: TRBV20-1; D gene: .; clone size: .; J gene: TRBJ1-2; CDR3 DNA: TGCAGTGCTTCCCCACAGATAAACTATGGCTACACCTTC; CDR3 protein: CSASPQINYGYTF